This T cell receptor (beta chain) was found in a study of blood T cell repertoires in COVID-19. The germline V and J ends were trimmed by 2 bases and 4 bases, with 15 bases remaining between them. Germline V gene lookup returns CDR1 SEHNR and CDR2 FQNEAQ (reference sequence). The CDR3 has 16 residues. The authors' processing: Amplification from reference gene primers served as the basis for estimated nucleated cell counts. Only in-frame clones appear in the TCRdb table, and some are missing; sequencing was by immunoSEQ multiplex PCR. V and J calls and clone size follow that table, whereas D and trimming were derived from the DNA. This repertoire shows more than 150,000 clones, about 88% found once; its top ten account for under 2.5%.

V usage is TRBV7-9 and J usage is TRBJ1-3; D gene ambiguous. Sequenced material: peripheral blood. The TCR was taken from a man between 65 and 85 years old with active or convalescent COVID-19. The CDR3, as DNA: TGTGCCAGCAGCTTATTGACCAGCACTAGGGGAAACACCATATATTTT. Translation: CASSLLTSTRGNTIYF.